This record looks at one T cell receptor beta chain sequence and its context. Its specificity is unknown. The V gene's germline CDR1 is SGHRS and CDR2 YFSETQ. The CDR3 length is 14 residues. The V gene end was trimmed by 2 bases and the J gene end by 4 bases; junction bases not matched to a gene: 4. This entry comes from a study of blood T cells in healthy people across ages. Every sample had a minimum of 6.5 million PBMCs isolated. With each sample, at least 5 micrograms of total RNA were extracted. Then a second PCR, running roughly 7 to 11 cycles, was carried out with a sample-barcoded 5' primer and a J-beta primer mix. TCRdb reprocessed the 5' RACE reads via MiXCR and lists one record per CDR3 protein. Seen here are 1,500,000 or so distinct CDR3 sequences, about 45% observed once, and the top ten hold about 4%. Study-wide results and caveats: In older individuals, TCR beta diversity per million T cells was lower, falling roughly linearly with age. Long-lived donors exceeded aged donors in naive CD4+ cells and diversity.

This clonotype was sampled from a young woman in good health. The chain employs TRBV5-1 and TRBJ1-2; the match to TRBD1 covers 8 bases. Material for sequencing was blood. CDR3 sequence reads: CASSFQDRAYGYTF. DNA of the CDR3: TGCGCCAGCAGCTTTCAGGACAGGGCCTATGGCTACACCTTC.